The rows below give T cell receptor beta chains drawn from one sample of a study of OX40 agonist ivuxolimab in advanced cancers. TCRdb's table, derived via immunoSEQ multiplex PCR, lists solely in-frame clones and lacks some. Here the sample spans about 69,000 clones, around nine tenths being singletons. Source: CD4+ or CD8+ T cells sorted from blood, taken in a trial of the OX40 agonist ivuxolimab. These receptors originate from an adult with an advanced solid tumor such as melanoma, head and neck, liver or kidney cancer. CDR3s include the opening cysteine and the closing phenylalanine or tryptophan. The order of the fields is J gene, V gene, CDR3 protein.

TRBJ2-3 | TRBV27 | CASSLSPSGTDTQYF
TRBJ1-3 | TRBV27 | CASSLKAPSGNTIYF
TRBJ2-2 | TRBV27 | CASSLSNYNTGELFF
TRBJ1-1 | TRBV6-5 | CASSYFSTGTEAFF
TRBJ1-5 | TRBV6-1 | CASSESGRQPQHF
TRBJ1-2 | TRBV27 | CASSLTPGVSYGYTF
TRBJ2-7 | TRBV7-8 | CASSPGGYEQYF
TRBJ2-1 | TRBV28 | CASTREGYNEQFF
TRBJ2-7 | TRBV29-1 | CSVRNYEQYF
TRBJ1-1 | TRBV30 | CAWSVQVNTEAFF
TRBJ1-5 | TRBV19 | CASSHGPGQPQHF
TRBJ1-5 | TRBV4-1 | CATSGGIGNQPQHF
TRBJ1-4 | TRBV6-1 | CASSDQTYTATEKLFF
TRBJ2-7 | TRBV27 | CASSLMGDEQYF
TRBJ1-2 | TRBV27 | CASSQTGNYGYTF
TRBJ2-3 | TRBV11-3 | CASSLGAGTDTQYF
TRBJ2-7 | TRBV7-2 | CASSLAMTGLEQYF
TRBJ2-3 | TRBV4-2 | CASSQDQAGGLIDTQYF
TRBJ2-3 | TRBV11-3 | CASSLFGGGTDTQYF
TRBJ1-1 | TRBV15 | CATSRGRNTEAFF
TRBJ1-5 | TRBV19 | CASTPTGLGQPQHF
TRBJ1-2 | TRBV5-1 | CASSSLGTADYGYTF
TRBJ1-5 | TRBV19 | CASNSGQPQHF
TRBJ2-2 | TRBV7-9 | CASSLPRLALNTGELFF
TRBJ2-5 | TRBV12-5 | CASGLVLMEGMETQYF
TRBJ2-7 | TRBV27 | CASSLAGTGIDEQYF
TRBJ2-7 | TRBV11-2 | CASSWTGNEQYF
TRBJ2-7 | TRBV28 | CASSFLPGTSVNYEQYF
TRBJ1-1 | TRBV19 | CASNNRLNTEAFF
TRBJ2-5 | TRBV19 | CASRGSWGETQYF